This T cell receptor beta chain was captured by sequencing in a study of shared T cell receptors in the human thymus. Clones were sequenced by immunoSEQ multiplex PCR, and TCRdb holds only the in-frame ones, with some missing. The sample gives approximately 730,000 clones, 80% to 90% of which show up once; 0.0095% to 0.013% is in the top ten. This same sample was also taken into another study, of human thymus T cells.

Sequencing was carried out using thymocytes. The TCR sequence derives from a girl in the first two years of life with a congenital heart defect.

The CDR3 sequence is CASSKASSGGASYNEQFF. CDR3 coding DNA: TGTGCCAGCTCTAAGGCCTCCTCAGGGGGCGCATCCTACAATGAGCAGTTCTTC. The rearrangement links TRBV27 to TRBJ2-1, with TRBD1 matching 8 bases. The trim removed 8 bases at V and 1 base at J, leaving 16 bases unmatched. CDR3 length equals 18 residues. The germline CDR1 and CDR2 sequences are MNHEY and SMNVEV (reference sequence).